This T cell receptor (beta chain) appears in the sequencing data of a study of T cells in Graves' hyperthyroidism and ophthalmopathy. This clonotype was seen many times. Its antigen is undetermined. Trimming took off 2 bases at V and 1 base at J, with 14 bases between the two ends. The CDR3 is 16 residues long. Per the germline V gene, CDR1 is SGHTA and CDR2 is FQGNSA. Amplified TCR beta CDR3 regions derived from RNA transcripts. The HTBI primer set served for first-round RT-PCR of the TCR CDR3. TCRdb used MiXCR to reprocess the multiplex PCR reads, holding one entry per CDR3 protein. The sample holds under 300,000 distinct CDR3 sequences, 13% seen once. Whole-study findings and limits: Progression to ophthalmopathy was predicted a median of approximately seven months early. Classification by a 13 V-J model distinguished ophthalmopathy from stable hyperthyroidism. Most thyroid-expanded clonotypes above 0.001 were also found in blood.

First hyperthyroidism diagnosis is when the blood sample was obtained, before any ophthalmopathy symptoms. The genes are TRBV7-2 and TRBJ1-1; D remains ambiguous. The sample comprised blood. This clonotype was sampled from a woman aged 25 to 45 with Graves' hyperthyroidism that later progressed to Graves' ophthalmopathy. The CDR3 loop is CASSLLGVLGNTEAFF. In DNA form, the CDR3 reads TGTGCCAGCAGCTTACTTGGGGTTCTCGGGAACACTGAAGCTTTCTTT. Drawing the rest from reference TRBV7-2 and TRBJ1-1, the complete variable domain is GAGVSQSPSNKVTEKGKDVELRCDPISGHTALYWYRQSLGQGLEFLIYFQGNSAPDKSGLPSDRFSAERTGGSVSTLTIQRTQQEDSAVYLCASSLLGVLGNTEAFFGQGTRLTVV.